The clone carrying this T cell receptor beta chain was seen only a few times. The antigen remains unidentified. Unique molecular identifiers tagged individual cDNA molecules. TCRdb called the 5' RACE reads again in MiXCR, with one record for every CDR3 protein. The sample carries tens of thousands of distinct CDR3 sequences, roughly 10% recorded once. These data originate in a study of early T cells in non-severe SARS-CoV-2 infection. Overall study: Bulk RNA from unsorted whole blood was sequenced; chains were unpaired. Findings and caveats of the study: VDJdb-based annotation leaned toward anti-spike CD8 responses and missed private and CD4 specificities.

This TCR was sampled from an adult who was a healthcare worker with PCR-confirmed SARS-CoV-2 infection or an uninfected control (not recorded which). The sample taken for sequencing was whole blood.

CDR3 loop: CASSRTGGYSPLHF. CDR3 nucleotide sequence: TGTGCCAGCAGTCGGACAGGGGGTTACTCACCCCTCCACTTT. The chain carries TRBV6-2 or TRBV6-3 and TRBJ1-6, with TRBD1 matching over 10 bases. The length of the CDR3 is 14 residues. Trimming removed 5 bases from V and 10 bases from J; junction bases left unmatched: 5. CDR1 is MNHEY, CDR2 SVGEGT, per germline.